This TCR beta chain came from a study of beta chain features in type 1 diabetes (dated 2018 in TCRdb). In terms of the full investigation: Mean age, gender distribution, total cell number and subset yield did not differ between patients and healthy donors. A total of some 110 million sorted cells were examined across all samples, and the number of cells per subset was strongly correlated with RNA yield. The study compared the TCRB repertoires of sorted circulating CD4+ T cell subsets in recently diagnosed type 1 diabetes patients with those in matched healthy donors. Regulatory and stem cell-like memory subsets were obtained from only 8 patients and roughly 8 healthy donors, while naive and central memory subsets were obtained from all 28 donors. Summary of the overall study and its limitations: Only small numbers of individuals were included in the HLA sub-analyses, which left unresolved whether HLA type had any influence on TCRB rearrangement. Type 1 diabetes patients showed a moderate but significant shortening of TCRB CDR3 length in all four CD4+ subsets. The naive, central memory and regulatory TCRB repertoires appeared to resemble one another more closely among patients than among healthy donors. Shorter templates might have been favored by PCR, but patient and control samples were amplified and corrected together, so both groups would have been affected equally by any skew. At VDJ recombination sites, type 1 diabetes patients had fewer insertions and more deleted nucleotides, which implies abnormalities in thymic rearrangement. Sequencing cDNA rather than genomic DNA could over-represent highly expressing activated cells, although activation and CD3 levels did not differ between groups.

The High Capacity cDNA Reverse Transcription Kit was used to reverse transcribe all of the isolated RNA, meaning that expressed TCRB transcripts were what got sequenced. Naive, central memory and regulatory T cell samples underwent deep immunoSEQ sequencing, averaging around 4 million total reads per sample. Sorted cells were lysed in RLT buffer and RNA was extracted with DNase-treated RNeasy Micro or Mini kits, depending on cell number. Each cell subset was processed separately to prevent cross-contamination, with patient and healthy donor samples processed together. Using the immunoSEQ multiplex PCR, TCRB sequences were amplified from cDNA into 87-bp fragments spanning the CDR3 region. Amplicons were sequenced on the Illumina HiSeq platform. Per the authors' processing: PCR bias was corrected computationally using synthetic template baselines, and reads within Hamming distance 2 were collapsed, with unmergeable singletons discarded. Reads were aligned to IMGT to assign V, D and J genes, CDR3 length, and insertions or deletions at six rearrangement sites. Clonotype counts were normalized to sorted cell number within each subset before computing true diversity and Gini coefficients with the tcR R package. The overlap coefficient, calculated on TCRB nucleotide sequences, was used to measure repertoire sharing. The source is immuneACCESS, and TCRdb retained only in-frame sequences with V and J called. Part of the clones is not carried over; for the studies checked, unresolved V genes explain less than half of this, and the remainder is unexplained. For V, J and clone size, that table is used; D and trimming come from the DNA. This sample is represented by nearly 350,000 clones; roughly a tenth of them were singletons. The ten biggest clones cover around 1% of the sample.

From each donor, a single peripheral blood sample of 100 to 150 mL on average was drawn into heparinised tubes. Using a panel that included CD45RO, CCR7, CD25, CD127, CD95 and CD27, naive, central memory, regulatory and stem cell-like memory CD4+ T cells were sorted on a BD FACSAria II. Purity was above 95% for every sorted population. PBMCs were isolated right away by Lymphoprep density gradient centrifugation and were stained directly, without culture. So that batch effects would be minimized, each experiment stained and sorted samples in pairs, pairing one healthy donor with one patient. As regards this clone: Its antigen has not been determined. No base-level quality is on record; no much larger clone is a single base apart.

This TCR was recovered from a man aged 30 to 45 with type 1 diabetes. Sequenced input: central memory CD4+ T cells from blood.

The CDR3 loop reads CASSPSGALGGYTF. DNA sequence: TGTGCCAGCAGCCCCTCCGGGGCCCTCGGTGGCTACACCTTC. The chain employs TRBV7-2 and TRBJ1-2; the D segment could be TRBD1, given 5 matching bases. Taken from the germline V gene, the CDR1 and CDR2 loops are SGHTA and FQGNSA. Relative to germline, V is 5 bases shorter and J is 7 bases shorter, with 17 bases between their ends. Reading from cysteine to phenylalanine, the CDR3 counts 14 amino acids. The DNA shown is the 42-base CDR3, in frame from base 1.